Sequencing of this T cell receptor (beta chain) was carried out in a study of blood T cells in healthy people across ages. Sample-barcoded 5' priming and a J-beta primer mix drove a second PCR of about 6 to 12 cycles. Via MiXCR, TCRdb re-called the 5' RACE reads, giving one row per CDR3 protein. The sample lists 600,000 to 900,000 distinct CDR3 sequences; around 24% were seen once. The CDR3 runs 17 residues. V was clipped by 2 bases and J by 4 bases; unmatched bases: 14. Per germline, CDR1 DFQATT and CDR2 SNEGSKA (reference sequence). The same sample was also studied in work on T cells of mothers and their children. That work states: All extracted RNA went into cDNA synthesis, approximately 1.4 ug per 15 ul.

The sequence was collected from a boy aged 5-17 years in good health. Sequencing input: blood. This chain links TRBV20-1 with TRBJ2-1; 7 bases match TRBD2. DNA for the CDR3: TGCAGTGCTAGACTGACCCCGGGGAGGGAAGGTTACAATGAGCAGTTCTTC. Residues: CSARLTPGREGYNEQFF.